What follows describes a single T cell receptor (beta chain). This record belongs to a study of shared clonotypes between healthy human individuals. In the naive CD8 group, cells lacked CD45RO and were positively selected for CCR7, so terminally differentiated effector memory CD45RA+ cells were left out. Donors, healthy HIV-negative adults, lacked recent acute infections or vaccinations. This CDR3 has 17 amino acids. With 1 base removed from V and 3 bases from J, the gap between germline ends came to 15 bases. Germline lookup yields CDR1 MNHEY and CDR2 SMNVEV (reference sequence). The input for sorted-subset replicate PCRs was around 0.2 ug DNA, about 29,000 T cell genomes. Using immunoSEQ multiplex PCR, the repertoire was profiled, and TCRdb retains in-frame clones only, with some absent. The sample carries roughly 550,000 clones, less than 97% recorded once.

This chain uses TRBV27 with TRBJ1-4; D gene unclear. The sequenced sample consisted of naive CD8+ T cells sorted from blood. The TCR was taken from a woman aged 30 to 39 in good health. CDR3 bases: TGTGCCAGCAGTTTATATCCCCCACTTAAAGCTAATGAAAAACTGTTTTTT. It specifies CASSLYPPLKANEKLFF.